This T cell receptor beta chain emerged from a study of T cell clonotyping in hematopoietic cell transplantation. The study, taken as a whole, reports: Broader posttransplant TCR repertoire diversity was predicted by graft donor and pretransplant recipient Inverse Simpson Index values.

Samples: about 28 days before transplant, then days 30, 100 and 180 after. This CDR3 is 14 amino acids long. Per the germline V gene, CDR1 is MDHEN and CDR2 is SYDVKM. Deletions cut 5 bases from V and 0 bases from J, with 9 bases between. By sample fraction, this clone is medium-sized. Its antigen is undetermined. This table comes from immunoSEQ multiplex PCR, and its TCRdb copy is limited to in-frame clones, with some not included. Of roughly 4,800 clones listed, around 17% are singletons. This TCR came from a male patient aged 18-30 years who had an allogeneic stem cell transplant, so the T cells may come from the graft donor. Some clones in this sample may be carry-over from other donors' samples. This chain connects TRBV28 to TRBJ2-3; D is unclear. The source was PBMCs, collected 180 days after allogeneic stem cell transplant. Here the CDR3 DNA reads TGTGCCAGCAGTCCGCTTGCTAGCACAGATACGCAGTATTTT. As protein: CASSPLASTDTQYF.